This note documents a single T cell receptor (beta chain) sequence. This CDR3 region has 13 residues. Trimming removed 4 bases from V and 9 bases from J, with 16 bases in between. Germline CDR1 reads LGHDT; CDR2 reads YNNKEL (reference sequence). The data were obtained in a study of blood T cell repertoires in COVID-19. Study-wide background: Samples came from the United States, Italy and Spain, spanning acute and convalescent COVID-19.

Using immunoSEQ multiplex PCR, the repertoire was profiled, and TCRdb retains in-frame clones only, with some absent. Of 65,000 to 90,000 clones listed, about 88% were seen once; the top ten hold under 10%. The chain uses TRBV3-1 (or the pseudogene TRBV3-2) and TRBJ2-7; possible D gene TRBD2, 6 bases. The sequence derives from a man aged 45-65 years with acute or convalescent COVID-19. The sample comprised peripheral blood. The CDR3 spells CASSLYPGETQYF. The CDR3 DNA sequence: TGTGCCAGCAGCCTATATCCGGGGGAAACGCAGTACTTC.